The sequence of this TCR beta chain was determined in a study of blood T cells in healthy people across ages. Study conclusions and caveats: The unsorted PBMCs prevented any conclusive comparison of naive versus antigen-experienced cells. Diversity was higher, and naive CD4+ cells more numerous, in long-lived donors than in aged donors.

Through a sample-barcoded 5' primer and a J-beta primer mix, a second PCR was run for roughly 7 to 11 cycles. Every cDNA molecule carried a tag from a template-switch adaptor bearing 12 random nucleotides. TCRdb recomputed calls from the 5' RACE reads with MiXCR, one row per CDR3 protein. The sample consists of hundreds of thousands of distinct CDR3 sequences, more than 55% of them appearing once. CDR3 size: 14 residues. Germline V gene sequence: CDR1 MNHEY, CDR2 SVGAGI. After removal of 6 bases from V and 0 bases from J, the junction contained 4 bases not matched to a gene. As regards this clonotype: The antigen is unknown.

Specimen: blood. The chain has TRBV6-5 and TRBJ2-5, with 7 bases identical to TRBD2. This sequence was found in a man aged 35-49 years in good health. DNA for the CDR3: TGTGCCAGCAGGGCAGCGGGGTACCAAGAGACCCAGTACTTC. Translated: CASRAAGYQETQYF.